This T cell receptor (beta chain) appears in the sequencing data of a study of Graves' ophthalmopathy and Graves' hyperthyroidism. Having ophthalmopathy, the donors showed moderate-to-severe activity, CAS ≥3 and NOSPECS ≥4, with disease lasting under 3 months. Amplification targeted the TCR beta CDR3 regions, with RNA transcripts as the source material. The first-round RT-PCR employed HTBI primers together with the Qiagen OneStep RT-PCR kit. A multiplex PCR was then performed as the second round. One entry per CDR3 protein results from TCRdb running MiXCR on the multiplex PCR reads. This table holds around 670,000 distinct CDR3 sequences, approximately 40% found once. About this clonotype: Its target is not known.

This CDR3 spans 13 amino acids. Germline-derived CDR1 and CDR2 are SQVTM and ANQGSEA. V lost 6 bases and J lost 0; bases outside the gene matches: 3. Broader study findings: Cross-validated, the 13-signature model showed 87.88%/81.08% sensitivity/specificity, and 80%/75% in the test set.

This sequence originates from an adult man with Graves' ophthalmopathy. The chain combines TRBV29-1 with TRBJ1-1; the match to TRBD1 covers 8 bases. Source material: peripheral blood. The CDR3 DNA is TGCAGCGTCACGACAGGGGTGAACACTGAAGCTTTCTTT. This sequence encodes CSVTTGVNTEAFF. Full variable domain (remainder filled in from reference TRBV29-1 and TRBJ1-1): SAVISQKPSRDICQRGTSLTIQCQVDSQVTMMFWYRQQPGQSLTLIATANQGSEATYESGFVIDKFPISRPNLTFSTLTVSNMSPEDSSIYLCSVTTGVNTEAFFGQGTRLTVV.